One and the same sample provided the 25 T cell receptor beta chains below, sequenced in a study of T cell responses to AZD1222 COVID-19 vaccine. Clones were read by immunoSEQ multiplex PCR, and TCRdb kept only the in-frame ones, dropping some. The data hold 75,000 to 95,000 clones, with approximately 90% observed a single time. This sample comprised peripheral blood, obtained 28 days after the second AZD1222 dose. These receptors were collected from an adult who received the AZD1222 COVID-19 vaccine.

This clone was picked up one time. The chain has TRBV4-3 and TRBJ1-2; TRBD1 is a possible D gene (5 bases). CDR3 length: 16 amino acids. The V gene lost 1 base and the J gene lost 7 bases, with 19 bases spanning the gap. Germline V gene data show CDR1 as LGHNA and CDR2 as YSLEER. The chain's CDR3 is CASSQVLRELGGGYTF. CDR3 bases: TGCGCCAGCAGCCAAGTACTTCGGGAACTCGGGGGTGGCTACACCTTC.

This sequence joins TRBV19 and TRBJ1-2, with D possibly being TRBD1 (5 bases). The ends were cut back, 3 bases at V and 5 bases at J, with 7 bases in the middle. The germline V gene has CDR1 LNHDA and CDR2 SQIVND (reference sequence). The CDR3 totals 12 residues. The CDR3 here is CASSIQGYGYTF. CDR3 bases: TGTGCCAGTAGTATCCAGGGTTATGGCTACACCTTC.

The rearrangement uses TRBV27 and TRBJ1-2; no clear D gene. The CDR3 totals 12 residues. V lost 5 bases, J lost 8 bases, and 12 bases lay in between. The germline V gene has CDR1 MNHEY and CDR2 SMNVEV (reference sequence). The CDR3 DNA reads TGTGCCAGCAGTGGGGAAAACCGGGGCTACACCTTC. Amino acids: CASSGENRGYTF.

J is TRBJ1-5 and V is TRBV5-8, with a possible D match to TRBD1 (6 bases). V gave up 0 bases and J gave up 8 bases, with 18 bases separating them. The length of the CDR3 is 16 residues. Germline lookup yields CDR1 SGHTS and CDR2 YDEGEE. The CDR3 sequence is CASSLVQGSRGKPQHF. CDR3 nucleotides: TGTGCCAGCAGCTTGGTTCAGGGTTCAAGGGGGAAGCCCCAGCATTTT.

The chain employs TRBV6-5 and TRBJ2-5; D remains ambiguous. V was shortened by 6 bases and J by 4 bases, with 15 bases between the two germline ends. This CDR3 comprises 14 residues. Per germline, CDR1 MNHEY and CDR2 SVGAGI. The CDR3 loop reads CASRKASVGETQYF. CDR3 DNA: TGTGCCAGCAGGAAGGCCTCGGTAGGAGAGACCCAGTACTTC.

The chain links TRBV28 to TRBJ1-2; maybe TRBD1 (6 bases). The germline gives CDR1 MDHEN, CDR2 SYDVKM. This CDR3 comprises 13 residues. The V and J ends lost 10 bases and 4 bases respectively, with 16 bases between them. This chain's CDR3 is CANQPRGGYGYTF. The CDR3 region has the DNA TGTGCCAATCAACCGAGGGGGGGCTATGGCTACACCTTC.

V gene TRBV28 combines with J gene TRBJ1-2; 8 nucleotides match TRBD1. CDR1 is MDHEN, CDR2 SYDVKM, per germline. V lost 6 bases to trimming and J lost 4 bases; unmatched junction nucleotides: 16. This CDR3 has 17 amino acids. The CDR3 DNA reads TGTGCCAGCAGATCCGGACAGGGTGTGCACTTTAGCTATGGCTACACCTTC. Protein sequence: CASRSGQGVHFSYGYTF.

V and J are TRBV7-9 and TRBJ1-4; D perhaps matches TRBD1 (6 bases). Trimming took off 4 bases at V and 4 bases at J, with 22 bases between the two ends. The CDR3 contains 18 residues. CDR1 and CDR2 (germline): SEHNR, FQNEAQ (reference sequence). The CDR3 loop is CASSYGFHMDRDNEKLFF. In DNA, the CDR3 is TGTGCCAGCAGCTATGGGTTCCATATGGACAGAGATAATGAAAAACTGTTTTTT.

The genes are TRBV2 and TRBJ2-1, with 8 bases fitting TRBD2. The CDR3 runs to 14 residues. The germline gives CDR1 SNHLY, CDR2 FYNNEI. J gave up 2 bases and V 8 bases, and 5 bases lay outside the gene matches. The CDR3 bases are TGTGCCAGCGAAGCGGGAGACGCCTACAATGAGCAGTTCTTC. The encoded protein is CASEAGDAYNEQFF.

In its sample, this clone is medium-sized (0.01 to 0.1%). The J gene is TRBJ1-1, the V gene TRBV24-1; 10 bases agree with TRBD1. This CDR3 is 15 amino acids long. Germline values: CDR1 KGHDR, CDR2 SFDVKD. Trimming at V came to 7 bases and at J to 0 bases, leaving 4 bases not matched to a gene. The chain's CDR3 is CATRTGTGVNTEAFF. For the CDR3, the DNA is TGTGCCACCAGAACCGGGACAGGGGTGAACACTGAAGCTTTCTTT.

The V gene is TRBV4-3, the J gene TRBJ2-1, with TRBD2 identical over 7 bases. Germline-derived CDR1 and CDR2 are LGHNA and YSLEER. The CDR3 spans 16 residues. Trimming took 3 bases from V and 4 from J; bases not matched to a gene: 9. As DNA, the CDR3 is TGCGCCAGCAGCCAGGCTCTAGCGGAAACGTACAATGAGCAGTTCTTC. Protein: CASSQALAETYNEQFF.

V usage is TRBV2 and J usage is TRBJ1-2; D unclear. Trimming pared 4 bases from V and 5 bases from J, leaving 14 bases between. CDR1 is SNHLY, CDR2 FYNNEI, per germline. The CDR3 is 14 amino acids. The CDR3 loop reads CASSAGRPLYGYTF. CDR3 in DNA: TGTGCCAGCAGTGCGGGCAGGCCGTTGTATGGCTACACCTTC. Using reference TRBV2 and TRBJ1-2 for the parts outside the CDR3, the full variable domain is EPEVTQTPSHQVTQMGQEVILRCVPISNHLYFYWYRQILGQKVEFLVSFYNNEISEKSEIFDDQFSVERPDGSNFTLKIRSTKLEDSAMYFCASSAGRPLYGYTFGSGTRLTVV.

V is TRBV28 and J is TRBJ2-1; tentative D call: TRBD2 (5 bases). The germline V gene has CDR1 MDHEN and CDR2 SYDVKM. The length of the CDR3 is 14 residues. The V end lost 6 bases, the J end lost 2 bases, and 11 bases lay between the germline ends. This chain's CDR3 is CASRVHGAYNEQFF. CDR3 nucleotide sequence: TGTGCCAGCAGGGTACACGGGGCCTACAATGAGCAGTTCTTC.

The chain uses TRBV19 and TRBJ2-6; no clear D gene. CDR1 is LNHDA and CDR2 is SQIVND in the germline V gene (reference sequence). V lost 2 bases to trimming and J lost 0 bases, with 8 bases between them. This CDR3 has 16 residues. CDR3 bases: TGTGCCAGTAGTATATTGCTAATCTCTGGGGCCAACGTCCTGACTTTC. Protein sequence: CASSILLISGANVLTF.

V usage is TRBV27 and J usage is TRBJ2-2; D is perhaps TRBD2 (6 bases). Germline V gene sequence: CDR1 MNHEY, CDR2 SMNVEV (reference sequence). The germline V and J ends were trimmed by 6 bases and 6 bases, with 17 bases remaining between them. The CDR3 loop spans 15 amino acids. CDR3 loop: CASSRRDFLAGELFF. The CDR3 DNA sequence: TGTGCCAGCAGCCGCCGGGACTTTCTCGCCGGGGAGCTGTTTTTT.

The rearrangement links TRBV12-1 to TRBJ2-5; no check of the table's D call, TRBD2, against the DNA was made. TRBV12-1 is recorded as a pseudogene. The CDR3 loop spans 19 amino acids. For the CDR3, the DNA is TGTGCCAGCAGCTTTTTACTAGCGGGAGGCCCATTTTGTCCGGAGACCCAGTACTTC. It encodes CASSFLLAGGPFCPETQYF.

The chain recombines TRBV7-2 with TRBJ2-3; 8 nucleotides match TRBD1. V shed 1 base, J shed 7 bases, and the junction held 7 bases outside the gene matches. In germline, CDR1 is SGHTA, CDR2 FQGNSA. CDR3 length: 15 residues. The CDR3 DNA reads TGTGCCAGCAGCTTAGGGACAGGGAGCTTTTATACGCAGTATTTT. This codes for CASSLGTGSFYTQYF.

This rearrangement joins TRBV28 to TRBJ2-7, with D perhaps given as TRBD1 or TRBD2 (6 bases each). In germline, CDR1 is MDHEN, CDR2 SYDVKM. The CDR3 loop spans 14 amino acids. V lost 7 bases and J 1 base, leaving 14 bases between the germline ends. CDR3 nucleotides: TGTGCCAGCAAGCTGGGGGGCAGGTCCTACGAGCAGTACTTC. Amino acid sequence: CASKLGGRSYEQYF.

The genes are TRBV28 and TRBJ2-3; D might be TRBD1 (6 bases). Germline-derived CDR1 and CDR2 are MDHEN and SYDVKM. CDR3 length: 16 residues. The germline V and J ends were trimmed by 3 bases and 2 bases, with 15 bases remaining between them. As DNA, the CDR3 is TGTGCCAGCAGTTTCCTAGGGGGAACAGACACAGATACGCAGTATTTT. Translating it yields CASSFLGGTDTDTQYF.

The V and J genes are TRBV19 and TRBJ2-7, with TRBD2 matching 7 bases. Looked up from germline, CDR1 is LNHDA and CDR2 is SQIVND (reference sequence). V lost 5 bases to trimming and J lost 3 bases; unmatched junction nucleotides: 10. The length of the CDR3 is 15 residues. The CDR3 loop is CASSLTGTTIYEQYF. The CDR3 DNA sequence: TGTGCCAGTAGTTTGACCGGGACTACAATCTACGAGCAGTACTTC.

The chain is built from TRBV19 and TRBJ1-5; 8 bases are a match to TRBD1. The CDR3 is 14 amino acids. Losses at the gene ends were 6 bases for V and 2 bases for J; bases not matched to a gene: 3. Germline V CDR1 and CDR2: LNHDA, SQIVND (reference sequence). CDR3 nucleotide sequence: TGTGCCAGTAGCTTACAGGGGGGCAATCAGCCCCAGCATTTT. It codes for CASSLQGGNQPQHF.

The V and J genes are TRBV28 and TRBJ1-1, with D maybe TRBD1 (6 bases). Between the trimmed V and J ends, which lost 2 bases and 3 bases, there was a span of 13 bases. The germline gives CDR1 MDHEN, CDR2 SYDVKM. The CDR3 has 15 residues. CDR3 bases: TGTGCCAGCAGTTTAGATCGGGGGGCTTACACTGAAGCTTTCTTT. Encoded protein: CASSLDRGAYTEAFF.

This CDR3 is CASSLVYGQAYGYTF. CDR3 coding DNA: TGTGCCAGCAGTTTAGTTTACGGTCAGGCCTATGGCTACACCTTC. This chain uses TRBV28 with TRBJ1-2; no definite D call. Trimming removed 2 bases at V and 4 bases at J, with 14 bases between. The CDR3 consists of 15 residues. CDR1 and CDR2 (germline): MDHEN, SYDVKM.

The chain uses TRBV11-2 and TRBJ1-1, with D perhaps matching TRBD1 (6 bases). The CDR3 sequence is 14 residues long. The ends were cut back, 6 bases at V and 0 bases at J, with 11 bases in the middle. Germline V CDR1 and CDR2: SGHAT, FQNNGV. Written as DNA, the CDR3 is TGTGCCAGCAGTAGTAACAGGGTGAACACTGAAGCTTTCTTT. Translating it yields CASSSNRVNTEAFF.

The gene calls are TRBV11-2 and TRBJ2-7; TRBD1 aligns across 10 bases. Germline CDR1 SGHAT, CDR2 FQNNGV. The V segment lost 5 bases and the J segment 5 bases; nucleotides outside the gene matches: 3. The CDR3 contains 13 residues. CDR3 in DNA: TGTGCCAGCAGCCCCGACAGGGGGCACGAGCAGTACTTC. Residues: CASSPDRGHEQYF. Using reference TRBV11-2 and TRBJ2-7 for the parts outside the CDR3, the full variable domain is EAGVAQSPRYKIIEKRQSVAFWCNPISGHATLYWYQQILGQGPKLLIQFQNNGVVDDSQLPKDRFSAERLKGVDSTLKIQPAKLEDSAVYLCASSPDRGHEQYFGPGTRLTVT.